This TCR beta chain came from a study of shared clonotypes between healthy human individuals. The protocol was immunoSEQ multiplex PCR, while the TCRdb copy is restricted to in-frame clones and leaves out a portion. The table has approximately 180,000 clones, about 93% seen once; the top ten hold 0.065% to 0.07%. J was trimmed by 2 bases and V by 4 bases; bases with no gene match: 6. Germline values: CDR1 SGHKS, CDR2 YYEKEE (reference sequence). The CDR3 contains 16 residues. Sequencing input: naive CD4+ T cells sorted from blood. Subset specified: CD45RA+ positively selected. The chain uses TRBV5-5 and TRBJ1-5; TRBD1 matches at 10 bases. This clonotype was sampled from a young woman in good health. The CDR3 DNA follows: TGTGCCAGCAGCGAGGGACAGGGGAAGGGCAATCAGCCCCAGCATTTT. It yields the protein CASSEGQGKGNQPQHF.